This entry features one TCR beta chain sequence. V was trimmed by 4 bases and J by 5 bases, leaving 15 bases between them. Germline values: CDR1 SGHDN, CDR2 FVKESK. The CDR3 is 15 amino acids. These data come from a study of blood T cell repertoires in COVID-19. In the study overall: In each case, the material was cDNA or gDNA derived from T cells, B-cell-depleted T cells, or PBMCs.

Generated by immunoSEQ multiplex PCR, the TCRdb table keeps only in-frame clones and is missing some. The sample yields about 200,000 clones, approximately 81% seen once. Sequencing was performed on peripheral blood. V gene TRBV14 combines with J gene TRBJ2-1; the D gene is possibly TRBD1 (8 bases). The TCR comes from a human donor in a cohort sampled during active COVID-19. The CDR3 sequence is CASSRQAGQDNEQFF. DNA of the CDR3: TGTGCCAGCAGCCGACAAGCGGGACAGGACAATGAGCAGTTCTTC. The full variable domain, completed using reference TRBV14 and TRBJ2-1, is EAGVTQFPSHSVIEKGQTVTLRCDPISGHDNLYWYRRVMGKEIKFLLHFVKESKQDESGMPNNRFLAERTGGTYSTLKVQPAELEDSGVYFCASSRQAGQDNEQFFGPGTRLTVL.